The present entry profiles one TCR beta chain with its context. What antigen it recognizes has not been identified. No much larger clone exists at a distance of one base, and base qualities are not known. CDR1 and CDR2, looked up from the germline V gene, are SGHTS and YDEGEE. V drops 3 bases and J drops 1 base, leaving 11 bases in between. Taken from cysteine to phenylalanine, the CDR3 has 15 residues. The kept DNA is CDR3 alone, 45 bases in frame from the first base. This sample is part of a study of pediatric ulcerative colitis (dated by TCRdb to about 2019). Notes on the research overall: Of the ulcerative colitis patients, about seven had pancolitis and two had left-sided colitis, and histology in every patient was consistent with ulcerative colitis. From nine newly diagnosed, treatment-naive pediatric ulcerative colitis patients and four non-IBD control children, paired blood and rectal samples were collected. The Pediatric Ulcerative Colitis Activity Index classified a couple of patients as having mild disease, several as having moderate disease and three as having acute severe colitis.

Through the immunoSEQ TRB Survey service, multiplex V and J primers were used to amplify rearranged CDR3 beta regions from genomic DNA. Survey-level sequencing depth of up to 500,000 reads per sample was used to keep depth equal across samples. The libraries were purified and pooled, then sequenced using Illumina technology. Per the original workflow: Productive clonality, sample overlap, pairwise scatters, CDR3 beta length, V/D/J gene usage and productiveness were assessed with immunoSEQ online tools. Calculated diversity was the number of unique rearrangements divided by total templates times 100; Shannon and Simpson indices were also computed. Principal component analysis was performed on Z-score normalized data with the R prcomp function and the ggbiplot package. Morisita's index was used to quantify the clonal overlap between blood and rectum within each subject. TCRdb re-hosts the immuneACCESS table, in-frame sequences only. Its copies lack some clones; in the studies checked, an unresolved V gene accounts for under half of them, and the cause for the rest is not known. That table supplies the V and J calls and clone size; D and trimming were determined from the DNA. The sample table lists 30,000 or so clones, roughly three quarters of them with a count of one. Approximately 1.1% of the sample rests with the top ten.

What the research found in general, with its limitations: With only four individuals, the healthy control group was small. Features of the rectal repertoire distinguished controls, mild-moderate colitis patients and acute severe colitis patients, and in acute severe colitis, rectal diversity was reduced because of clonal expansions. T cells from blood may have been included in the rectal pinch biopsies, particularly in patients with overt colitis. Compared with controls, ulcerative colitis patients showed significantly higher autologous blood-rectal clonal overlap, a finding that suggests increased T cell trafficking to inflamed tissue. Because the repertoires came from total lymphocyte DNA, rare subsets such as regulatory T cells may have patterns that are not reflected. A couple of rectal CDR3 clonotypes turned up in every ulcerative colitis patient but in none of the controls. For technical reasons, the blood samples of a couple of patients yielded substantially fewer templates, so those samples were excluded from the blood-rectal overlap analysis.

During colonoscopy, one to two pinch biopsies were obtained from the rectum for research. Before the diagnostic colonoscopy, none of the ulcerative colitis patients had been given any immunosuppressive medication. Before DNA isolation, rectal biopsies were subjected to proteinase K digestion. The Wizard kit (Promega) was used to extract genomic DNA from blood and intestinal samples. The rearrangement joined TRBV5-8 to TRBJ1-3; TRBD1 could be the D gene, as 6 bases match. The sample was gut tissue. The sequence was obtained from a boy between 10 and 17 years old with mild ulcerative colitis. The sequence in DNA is TGTGCCAGCAGCTATTCCGGGACATCTGGAAACACCATATATTTT. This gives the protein CASSYSGTSGNTIYF.